Presented here are 6 T cell receptor beta chains from one specimen sequenced in a study of blood T cell repertoires in COVID-19 (dated by TCRdb to 2019 to 2021). Libraries were made using the immunoSEQ multiplex PCR assay. TCRdb's version of the immuneACCESS table is confined to in-frame rearrangements and falls short of the full clone set. An unresolved V gene accounts for under half of the shortfall where checked; the remainder is of unknown origin. This sample has under 250,000 clones in its table, and around four fifths of those were observed once. 5% to 7% of the sample is in the top ten clones. Sequenced sample: peripheral blood. These receptors originate from an older woman with active or convalescent COVID-19.

V usage is TRBV14 and J usage is TRBJ1-4, with 11 bases lining up with TRBD1. CDR1 and CDR2 from the germline V gene are SGHDN and FVKESK. This CDR3 comprises 14 residues. The ends lost 4 bases at V and 7 bases at J; junction bases unmatched: 2. The CDR3 loop is CASSPDRGREKLFF. The CDR3 DNA is TGTGCCAGCAGCCCGGACAGGGGGCGTGAAAAACTGTTTTTT.

The chain joins TRBV4-2 to TRBJ2-7; unclear D gene. Trimming left V 3 bases short and J 1 base short, with 19 bases between. The CDR3 is 17 residues long. Germline V CDR1 and CDR2: LGHNA, YNFKEQ. This CDR3 reads CASSHLPLCAPSYEQYV. CDR3 nucleotides: TGTGCCAGCAGCCATCTTCCCCTTTGTGCGCCTTCCTACGAGCAGTACGTC.

The chain combines TRBV5-1 with TRBJ2-4, with D tentatively TRBD2 (5 bases). The V gene's germline CDR1 is SGHRS and CDR2 YFSETQ. With 0 bases removed from V and 7 bases from J, the gap between germline ends came to 11 bases. The CDR3 has 14 residues. The CDR3 sequence is CASSLEGRGNIQYF. In DNA, the CDR3 is TGCGCCAGCAGCTTGGAAGGGAGAGGGAACATTCAGTACTTC.

The chain links TRBV9 to TRBJ1-2, with D perhaps TRBD1 (6 bases). The CDR3 is 15 amino acids. CDR1 is SGDLS, CDR2 YYNGEE, per germline. Deletions cut 4 bases from V and 0 bases from J, with 13 bases between. DNA for the CDR3: TGTGCCAGCAGCCCCGGACAGCGACCTAACTATGGCTACACCTTC. This encodes CASSPGQRPNYGYTF.

J is TRBJ2-1 and V is TRBV5-5, with D perhaps TRBD2 (6 bases). The CDR3 spans 15 residues. The V gene lost 0 bases and the J gene lost 7 bases, with 14 bases spanning the gap. From germline, CDR1 is SGHKS and CDR2 YYEKEE (reference sequence). As DNA, the CDR3 is TGTGCCAGCAGCTTGGCGGGAGCCGAGGCGAATGAGCAGTTCTTC. It codes for CASSLAGAEANEQFF.

The gene calls are TRBV6-6 and TRBJ2-5, with 10 bases fitting TRBD1. The CDR3 extends over 18 amino acids. The germline V gene encodes CDR1 MNHNY and CDR2 SVGAGI (reference sequence). The V gene end was trimmed by 5 bases and the J gene end by 4 bases; junction bases not matched to a gene: 16. CDR3 in amino acids: CASSPRAVGTGVGETQYF. DNA of the CDR3: TGTGCCAGCAGTCCGCGGGCTGTCGGGACAGGGGTAGGAGAGACCCAGTACTTC.